One sample yielded the 27 T cell receptor delta chains listed below, sequenced in a study of γδ T cells in repeated Plasmodium falciparum infection. Vgamma9/Vdelta2+ and Vdelta2-negative gammadelta T cells were flow-sorted from PBMC for bulk sequencing. TCRdb re-identified clones in the multiplex PCR reads via CATT. The sample shows tens of thousands of delta-chain clones, around 1.8% of them seen only once. Sequenced: gamma-delta T cells from blood. The receptors stem from a pool of human donors (malaria-infected and uninfected, not separated).

About this clone itself: The TCRdb record carries a much larger clone's protein, which differs from this DNA's translation at residue 15; a read error is the likely cause, and the protein listed here is the DNA translation. Here the V gene is TRDV1, but the J gene went uncalled; TRDD3, the table's D call, was not compared with the DNA. CDR1 is TSWWSYY and CDR2 is QGS in the germline V gene. CDR3 length: 17 amino acids. CDR3 DNA sequence: TGTGCTCTTAGGGAACTCAGGCCCGGCGGGGGCCACTTTAAACCCATCTTT. Translated: CALRELRPGGGHFKPIF.

This clone turned up a few times. TCRdb records a much larger clone's protein for this DNA, with a difference at residue 14 that likely arises from a read error; the protein given is the translation of the DNA. This chain uses TRDV1 with TRDJ1, with TRDD3 as a possible D gene (6 bases). The J gene was missing in TCRdb and was found by matching the end of the DNA to germline. Germline V gene data show CDR1 as TSWWSYY and CDR2 as QGS. V lost 1 base and J 3 bases, leaving 24 bases between the germline ends. The CDR3 has 19 amino acids. CDR3 residues: CALGEHPYLGMVYADKLIF. The CDR3 nucleotides are TGTGCTCTTGGGGAACACCCCTACTTGGGGATGGTTTACGCCGATAAACTCATCTTT.

This clone was seen many times. A far larger clone differs by one base, so this is likely a read error. This CDR3 is also generated by other DNA sequences in the sample. The chain joins TRDV2 to TRDJ1, with no clear D. No J gene was available from TCRdb, and it was assigned here by a germline match of the DNA. CDR3 length: 13 residues. Germline V gene sequence: CDR1 GEAIGNYY, CDR2 EKD. The CDR3 reads CACDTGYTDKLIF. CDR3 DNA: TGCGCCTGTGACACCGGGTACACCGATAAACTCATCTTT.

In this sample, this clone turned up a few times. A far bigger clonotype differs at one base, so this is likely a read error. Other DNA sequences of this sample code for an identical CDR3. DNA for the CDR3: TGCGCCTTTAGCTATCCCTTTTCGCGAGGACGGGGGATGCATTCAGCACAACTCTTCTTT. Its translation: CAFSYPFSRGRGMHSAQLFF. The chain is built from TRDV3 and TRDJ2; 7 nucleotides agree with TRDD3. Germline-derived CDR1 and CDR2 are TVYSNPD and GDNSRS (reference sequence). This CDR3 is built from 20 residues.

This clone was counted many times. The protein TCRdb gives is from a much larger clone and does not agree with this DNA's translation at residue 10, likely a read error; the protein shown here comes from the DNA. This rearrangement joins TRDV1 to TRDJ1; maybe TRDD3 (8 bases). In germline, CDR1 is TSWWSYY, CDR2 QGS. V was pared by 2 bases and J by 7 bases, with 32 bases between. This CDR3 has 20 amino acids. The CDR3 DNA follows: TGTGCTCTTGGGGAAAGAGGGCTTCCTATCTTCTGGGGGACAACTATTAAACTCATCTTT. It is translated as CALGERGLPIFWGTTIKLIF.

This clone was observed a few times. The translation of this DNA and the TCRdb protein of a much larger clone differ at residue 17, probably owing to a read error; the protein shown here is translated from the DNA. The V and J genes are TRDV1 and TRDJ1; 7 nucleotides match TRDD3. From germline, CDR1 is TSWWSYY and CDR2 QGS. The CDR3 is 19 amino acids. The CDR3 here is CALGGGVLRIRSYTDKPIF. DNA of the CDR3: TGTGCTCTTGGGGGGGGCGTCCTCAGGATACGCTCGTACACCGATAAACCCATCTTT.

In the case of this clone: The protein TCRdb lists belongs to a much larger clone and differs from this DNA's translation at residue 18, which points to a read error; the protein shown is made from the DNA. No J gene was called, and the V gene is TRDV2; the table's TRDD3 call for D was not verified on the DNA. This CDR3 is built from 20 residues. Germline-derived CDR1 and CDR2 are GEAIGNYY and EKD. CDR3 sequence: CACDSVLGDTLAWDTRQLFF. CDR3 coding DNA: TGTGCCTGTGACTCTGTACTGGGGGATACGCTCGCATGGGACACCCGACAGTTGTTTTTC.

Comments on this clone: The protein in TCRdb stems from a much larger clone and differs at residue 15 from this DNA's translation, likely a read error; here the protein is translated from the DNA. This chain links TRDV2 with TRDJ3; 13 bases agree with TRDD3. In the absence of a J gene in TCRdb, the DNA was matched to germline to assign it here. This CDR3 is built from 21 residues. Germline V gene lookup returns CDR1 GEAIGNYY and CDR2 EKD. In nucleotides, the CDR3 is TGTGCCTGTGCCGCTACTGGGGGATACGCTCGGAGTTCCTGGGGCACCCGACAGATGTTTTTC. This sequence encodes CACAATGGYARSSWGTRQMFF.

This clone has just a few counts. The TCRdb protein, from a much larger clone, departs from this DNA's translation at residue 18, likely by read error; the protein shown derives from the DNA. This chain links TRDV2 with TRDJ3, with 7 positions matching TRDD3. The J gene was not available in TCRdb and was assigned here by matching the DNA to germline segments. Germline CDR1 GEAIGNYY, CDR2 EKD. The CDR3 loop spans 23 amino acids. The CDR3 sequence is CACDTKGGGALVLSSWDPRQMFF. DNA for the CDR3: TGTGCCTGTGACACCAAAGGTGGGGGAGCCCTTGTCCTCAGCTCCTGGGACCCCCGACAGATGTTTTTC.

Details on this clone: TCRdb lists the protein of a much larger clone for this DNA, which differs at residue 18, so this is likely a read error; the protein given here is translated from the DNA itself. CDR3 nucleotides: TGTGCTCTTGGGGAACTAGAGGAAGTGCCCATGCCCTACTGGTACACCGATAGACTCATCTTT. It yields the protein CALGELEEVPMPYWYTDRLIF. This rearrangement joins TRDV1 to TRDJ1, with D perhaps being TRDD2 or TRDD3 (5 bases each). In germline, CDR1 is TSWWSYY, CDR2 QGS. There are 21 residues in the CDR3.

In regard to this clone: The protein in TCRdb stems from a much larger clone and differs at residue 6 from this DNA's translation, likely a read error; here the protein is translated from the DNA. The rearrangement links TRDV3 to TRDJ1, with 12 bases matching TRDD3. The J gene comes from matching the DNA to germline here; TCRdb lacks it. V gave up 2 bases and J gave up 0 bases; unmatched junction bases: 43. The CDR3 has 28 amino acids. CDR1 and CDR2 (germline): TVYSNPD, GDNSRS (reference sequence). The CDR3 here is CAFGGTSPLGDTGSACLRIATYTDKLIF. The DNA of the CDR3 is TGTGCCTTTGGTGGTACCTCCCCGCTGGGGGATACGGGGAGCGCATGTTTACGGATAGCTACGTACACCGATAAACTCATCTTT.

Points on this clone: A far larger clone is off by one base, so a read error is likely. The same CDR3 also results from other DNA sequences found in this sample. The chain carries TRAV38-2/DV8 and TRDJ1, with D possibly TRDD3 on 7 matching bases. The J gene comes from matching the DNA to germline here; TCRdb lacks it. V was shortened by 0 bases and J by 2 bases, with 35 bases between the two germline ends. The CDR3 totals 23 residues. Germline CDR1 TSESDYY, CDR2 QEAYKQQN. The CDR3 sequence: CAYRSASPTDYGPWGPLTDKLIF. CDR3 nucleotides: TGTGCTTATAGGAGCGCGTCTCCTACGGACTACGGCCCCTGGGGGCCGCTGACCGATAAACTCATCTTT.

This clone was counted only a few times. The protein TCRdb gives is from a much larger clone and does not agree with this DNA's translation at residue 20, likely a read error; the protein shown here comes from the DNA. In DNA form, the CDR3 reads TGTGCTCTTGGGGAAATTAAACCCCGCACCTTCCCCCCTCTGGGGGGATATAGCGACAGACTCATCTTT. It encodes CALGEIKPRTFPPLGGYSDRLIF. This chain joins TRDV1 and TRDJ1; 8 nucleotides align to TRDD3. The J gene is not listed in TCRdb, so it was assigned here from a DNA match to germline. J lost 10 bases, V lost 2 bases, and 36 bases had no gene match. CDR1 is TSWWSYY, CDR2 QGS, per germline. This CDR3 has 23 amino acids.

This clone has more than one count but fewer than ten. The mismatch at residue 16 between this DNA's translation and the TCRdb protein of a much larger clone likely reflects a read error; the protein shown is translated from the DNA. V is TRDV2 and J is TRDJ1; 10 nucleotides agree with TRDD3. No J gene is reported in TCRdb; it was inferred here by comparing the DNA with germline. Germline V gives CDR1 GEAIGNYY, CDR2 EKD. J lost 8 bases, V lost 3 bases, and 29 bases had no gene match. The length of the CDR3 is 21 residues. DNA for the CDR3: TGTGCCTGTGACCCTATGATTCCCCACCGGGGGATACGAAGATCCGACTCGAAACTCATCTTT. It encodes CACDPMIPHRGIRRSDSKLIF.

On this clone: Given a far larger clone just one base away, this is likely a sequencing read error. Distinct nucleotide sequences in the sample also encode this CDR3. V is TRDV3 and J is TRDJ1, with 11 bases aligning to TRDD3. Germline V gene sequence: CDR1 TVYSNPD, CDR2 GDNSRS (reference sequence). The ends lost 0 bases at V and 6 bases at J; junction bases unmatched: 27. The CDR3 extends over 21 amino acids. The CDR3 coding sequence is TGTGCCTTTAGCGCCTCGGGTGCTGGGGGATACCATCCTCTACTCAGGAATAAACTCATCTTT. It translates to CAFSASGAGGYHPLLRNKLIF. Using reference TRDV3 and TRDJ1 for the parts outside the CDR3, the full variable domain is CDKVTQSSPDQTVASGSEVVLLCTYDTVYSNPDLFWYRIRPDYSFQFVFYGDNSRSEGADFTQGRFSVKHILTQKAFHLVISPVRTEDSATYYCAFSASGAGGYHPLLRNKLIFGKGTRVTVEP.

This clone showed up many times. The protein in TCRdb stems from a much larger clone and differs at residue 9 from this DNA's translation, likely a read error; here the protein is translated from the DNA. The genes are TRDV1 and TRDJ1, with TRDD3 matching over 9 bases. After removal of 0 bases from V and 1 base from J, the junction contained 21 bases not matched to a gene. The CDR3 sequence is 22 residues long. Germline CDR1 is TSWWSYY and CDR2 is QGS. The CDR3, as DNA: TGTGCTCTTGGGGAACTAAAGGCCCCCTTGGCTGGGGGATTCACCTGCACCGATAAACTCATCTTT. It codes for CALGELKAPLAGGFTCTDKLIF.

This clone was observed many times. The chain couples TRDV1 to TRDJ1; 13 bases line up with TRDD3. After removal of 1 base from V and 3 bases from J, the junction contained 14 bases not matched to a gene. CDR1 and CDR2 (germline): TSWWSYY, QGS. The CDR3 runs 20 residues. Written as DNA, the CDR3 is TGTGCTCTTGGGGAACCCCCCGGGTACTGGGGGATACGCCCAGCCGATAAACTCATCTTT. Amino acids: CALGEPPGYWGIRPADKLIF.

In its sample, this clone was seen a few times. A single base is all that separates this from a far larger clone, so a read error is likely. Additional DNA sequences in this sample encode the identical CDR3. The J gene is TRDJ1, the V gene TRDV1; maybe TRDD3 (5 bases). TCRdb records no J gene; here it was assigned by comparing the DNA to germline. The CDR3 spans 23 residues. Germline-derived CDR1 and CDR2 are TSWWSYY and QGS. This chain's CDR3 is CALGVRRGAAQEAYTVLTDKLIF. The CDR3 DNA reads as TGTGCTCTTGGGGTCCGTAGGGGGGCGGCCCAAGAGGCGTATACTGTCCTCACCGACAAACTCATCTTT.

This clone was recorded once. This sequence joins TRDV1 and TRDJ1, with a weak D call TRDD2 (6 bases). Because TCRdb records no J gene, it was assigned here through a match of the DNA to germline. Between the trimmed V and J ends, which lost 3 bases and 0 bases, there was a span of 32 bases. Germline V gene data show CDR1 as TSWWSYY and CDR2 as QGS. CDR3 length: 22 amino acids. DNA for the CDR3: TGTGCTCTTGGGGATCTCACCCATGAACCTATCCTACGAACGGGGTACACCGATAAACTCATCTTT. It translates to CALGDLTHEPILRTGYTDKLIF.

This clone has ten or more counts. A read error likely explains this, since a far larger clone differs by one base. Other DNA sequences in the same sample also yield this CDR3. The V and J genes are TRDV2 and TRDJ1; TRDD3 matches at 8 bases. The J gene, not given by TCRdb, was assigned here from a germline match of the nucleotide sequence. V shed 1 base and J 0 bases; nucleotides not matched to a gene: 9. CDR3 length: 17 amino acids. Germline CDR1 and CDR2: GEAIGNYY and EKD. The CDR3 sequence: CACDTSHWGLYTDKLIF. In DNA form, the CDR3 reads TGTGCCTGTGACACTTCGCACTGGGGGCTATACACCGATAAACTCATCTTT.

This clone came up a few times. The protein given by TCRdb reflects a much larger clone and differs at residue 11 from this DNA's translation, likely from a read error; the protein shown is the DNA's translation. The chain links TRDV2 to TRDJ1; 7 bases align to TRDD3. Germline values: CDR1 GEAIGNYY, CDR2 EKD. This CDR3 is 18 amino acids long. Losses at the gene ends were 0 bases for V and 0 bases for J; bases not matched to a gene: 12. As DNA, the CDR3 is TGTGCCTGTGACACCGCGATTATACTGGGGACGTACACCGATAAACTCATCTTT. Protein: CACDTAIILGTYTDKLIF.

For this clone: The likely explanation is a read error, given a far larger clone one base away. Other DNA sequences of this sample code for an identical CDR3. The chain couples TRDV2 to TRDJ1; the D gene is possibly TRDD3 (6 bases). TCRdb offers no J gene call, so here the DNA was matched to germline to obtain one. CDR1 and CDR2 (germline): GEAIGNYY, EKD. V was trimmed by 0 bases and J by 0 bases, leaving 19 bases between them. This CDR3 has 18 residues. The CDR3 DNA is TGTGCCTGTGACACCTCGGTACTGGGAGCCAAGTACACCGATAAACTCATCTTT. This sequence encodes CACDTSVLGAKYTDKLIF.

This clone has just a few counts. A single base is all that separates this from a far larger clone, so a read error is likely. The same CDR3 arises from other DNA sequences in this sample as well. This CDR3 is CALGGQIVLGDRKSDKLIF. In DNA form, the CDR3 reads TGTGCTCTTGGGGGACAAATAGTCCTGGGTGATAGGAAATCCGATAAACTCATCTTT. The J gene is TRDJ1, the V gene TRDV1, with 7 bases aligning to TRDD1. Assignment of the J gene here rests on matching the DNA to germline, because TCRdb gives none. Germline values: CDR1 TSWWSYY, CDR2 QGS. With 4 bases clipped from V and 3 bases from J, the junction kept 20 bases outside the gene matches. The CDR3 is made up of 19 amino acids.

Many counts were recorded for this clone. The TCRdb protein, from a much larger clone, departs from this DNA's translation at residue 21, likely by read error; the protein shown derives from the DNA. This chain uses TRDV1 with TRDJ1; 7 bases are shared with TRDD3. The CDR3 has 22 amino acids. Germline CDR1 reads TSWWSYY; CDR2 reads QGS. The CDR3 region has the DNA TGTGCTCTTGGGGTGGTGGTCGATACCCCGCGGTTATACTGGGGTTATACCGATAAACTCACCTTT. Protein product: CALGVVVDTPRLYWGYTDKLTF.

At least ten counts were recorded for this clone. This likely came from a read error, as a far larger clone is one base away. Other DNA sequences in this specimen translate into the identical CDR3. The chain has TRDV1 and TRDJ1; TRDD3 agrees at 13 bases. The CDR3 runs 18 residues. CDR1 is TSWWSYY and CDR2 is QGS in the germline V gene. CDR3 coding DNA: TGCGCTCTTGGGGAACCTCCGTACTGGGGGATACGCACCGATAAACTCATCTTT. Translated, it gives CALGEPPYWGIRTDKLIF.

This clone was detected many times. The mismatch at residue 6 between this DNA's translation and the TCRdb protein of a much larger clone likely reflects a read error; the protein shown is translated from the DNA. The genes are TRDV1 and TRDJ1; D is unresolved. The CDR3 consists of 10 residues. Germline lookup yields CDR1 TSWWSYY and CDR2 QGS. The ends were cut back, 4 bases at V and 8 bases at J, with 5 bases in the middle. CDR3 amino acids: CALGVGKLIF. The CDR3 DNA follows: TGTGCTCTTGGGGTAGGGAAACTCATCTTT.

This clone was found a few times. TCRdb's listed protein matches a much larger clone and diverges from this DNA's translation at residue 12, likely through a read error; the protein shown comes from the DNA. The chain carries TRDV1 and TRDJ1, with 11 bases fitting TRDD3. The J gene is absent in TCRdb and was assigned here via DNA matching to germline. The trim removed 0 bases at V and 0 bases at J, leaving 24 bases unmatched. The CDR3 totals 24 residues. Per germline, CDR1 TSWWSYY and CDR2 QGS. For the CDR3, the DNA is TGTGCTCTTGGGGAACTCCGATCTACGGAGATGCACTGGGGGATAAGGACGTACACCGATAAACTCATCTTT. It encodes CALGELRSTEMHWGIRTYTDKLIF.